One and the same sample provided the 23 T cell receptor beta chains below, sequenced in a study of spatial heterogeneity in lung cancer. TCRdb processed the 5' RACE reads anew with MiXCR; each CDR3 protein has one entry. The table includes roughly 38,000 distinct CDR3 sequences, just over 3% detected once. Time point described: sample taken at primary tumor resection. Sequenced material: normal lung tissue next to the tumor, taken at surgery. All receptors come from a male donor with early-stage non-small cell lung cancer.

In this sample, this clonotype turned up many times. The chain joins TRBV4-1 to TRBJ1-4; 7 positions match TRBD1. V was clipped by 7 bases and J by 2 bases; unmatched bases: 4. Germline lookup yields CDR1 MGHRA and CDR2 YSYEKL. This CDR3 has 14 residues. The CDR3 region has the DNA TGCGCCAGCACCAAGACAGGGACTAATGAAAAACTGTTTTTT. Translating it yields CASTKTGTNEKLFF.

This clonotype was counted a few times. The chain carries TRBV14 and TRBJ2-1, with 15 bases lining up with TRBD2. CDR1 is SGHDN and CDR2 is FVKESK in the germline V gene. Trimming at V came to 5 bases and at J to 0 bases, leaving 11 bases not matched to a gene. The CDR3 extends over 20 amino acids. In DNA, the CDR3 is TGTGCCAGCAGCATATACGGGGGACTAGCGGGAGGACCCTCCTACAATGAGCAGTTCTTC. This translates into CASSIYGGLAGGPSYNEQFF.

This clonotype was counted many times. This chain joins TRBV20-1 and TRBJ2-7; D is uncertain. The germline V gene has CDR1 DFQATT and CDR2 SNEGSKA (reference sequence). The V end was cut by 2 bases, the J end by 0 bases, with 14 bases between. The CDR3 sequence is 15 residues long. The CDR3 reads CSARSYVGSSYEQYF. The CDR3 DNA is TGCAGTGCTAGAAGTTATGTAGGCAGCTCCTACGAGCAGTACTTC.

This clonotype was detected many times. This chain links TRBV6-5 with TRBJ1-1; D is unresolved. V lost 3 bases to trimming and J lost 11 bases, with 22 bases between them. Germline V gives CDR1 MNHEY, CDR2 SVGAGI. The CDR3 totals 15 residues. CDR3 DNA: TGTGCCAGCAGTTATTCCAATACATGGCCAGGATCGGCTTTCTTT. This codes for CASSYSNTWPGSAFF.

This clonotype was observed many times. This chain joins TRBV7-3 and TRBJ2-1, with D possibly matching TRBD2 (5 bases). Germline-derived CDR1 and CDR2 are SGHTA and FQGTGA. CDR3 length: 13 amino acids. Trimming took off 5 bases at V and 9 bases at J, with 14 bases between the two ends. The CDR3 DNA reads as TGTGCCAGCAGCCCCTATGGGGAGAGTGAGCAGTTCTTC. Residues: CASSPYGESEQFF.

This clonotype was observed at least ten times. The rearrangement joins TRBV6-2 or TRBV6-3 to TRBJ1-5, with a weak D call TRBD1 (6 bases). The CDR3 spans 15 residues. Deletions cut 5 bases from V and 1 base from J, with 12 bases between. Germline CDR1 MNHEY, CDR2 SVGEGT. The CDR3 region is CASSDQGGSNQPQHF. In DNA, the CDR3 is TGTGCCAGCAGTGATCAAGGGGGAAGCAATCAGCCCCAGCATTTT.

This clonotype was picked up many times. The rearrangement links TRBV2 to TRBJ1-6; the D gene is possibly TRBD1 (5 bases). The germline V gene has CDR1 SNHLY and CDR2 FYNNEI. Trimming cost V 1 base and J 10 bases, with 14 bases left between them. The CDR3 sequence is 15 residues long. The CDR3 DNA follows: TGTGCCAGCAGTGAAGGCGTAGGGGTTTGGTCACCCCTCCACTTT. The encoded protein is CASSEGVGVWSPLHF.

This clonotype was picked up many times. The V and J genes are TRBV5-1 and TRBJ2-3; 7 bases agree with TRBD1. From germline, CDR1 is SGHRS and CDR2 YFSETQ. The CDR3 sequence is 15 residues long. The trim removed 3 bases at V and 4 bases at J, leaving 8 bases unmatched. The chain's CDR3 is CASSSRDSGSDTQYF. CDR3 sequence (DNA): TGCGCCAGCAGCTCCAGGGACAGTGGATCAGATACGCAGTATTTT.

In this sample, this clonotype turned up many times. This chain joins TRBV2 and TRBJ1-2, with D perhaps TRBD1 (5 bases). Germline V CDR1 and CDR2: SNHLY, FYNNEI. The CDR3 sequence is 13 residues long. The CDR3 DNA sequence: TGTGGGGGACCTGAGAGGGGTCTGAGTGGCTACACCTTC. Amino acids: CGGPERGLSGYTF.

This clonotype was detected many times. V is TRBV6-6 and J is TRBJ2-5; TRBD1 might be the D (6 bases). Trimming pared 5 bases from V and 4 bases from J, leaving 17 bases between. Germline V gene sequence: CDR1 MNHNY, CDR2 SVGAGI (reference sequence). The CDR3 extends over 15 amino acids. The CDR3 reads CASSDQGRAPETQYF. The CDR3 region has the DNA TGTGCCAGCAGTGATCAGGGGCGAGCGCCAGAGACCCAGTACTTC.

In this sample, this clonotype turned up many times. The chain combines TRBV20-1 with TRBJ2-1; 9 bases are shared with TRBD2. With V trimmed by 7 bases and J by 7 bases, 5 bases remained unmatched. The germline V gene encodes CDR1 DFQATT and CDR2 SNEGSKA (reference sequence). The CDR3 has 12 amino acids. The CDR3 region has the DNA TGCAGTGTTAGCGGGAGTACGAATGAGCAGTTCTTC. It codes for CSVSGSTNEQFF.

This clonotype was picked up many times. The chain has TRBV5-1 and TRBJ2-7, with TRBD2 matching 10 bases. The trim removed 0 bases at V and 2 bases at J, leaving 5 bases unmatched. The V gene's germline CDR1 is SGHRS and CDR2 YFSETQ. This CDR3 is built from 16 residues. The CDR3 DNA is TGCGCCAGCAGCTTGGGACCAGCGGGAGGGCCCTACGAGCAGTACTTC. Amino acid sequence: CASSLGPAGGPYEQYF.

At least ten counts were recorded for this clonotype. J is TRBJ2-7 and V is TRBV3-1, with D unclear. From germline, CDR1 is LGHDT and CDR2 YNNKEL (reference sequence). The germline V and J ends were trimmed by 3 bases and 6 bases, with 12 bases remaining between them. CDR3 length: 13 amino acids. The CDR3 DNA sequence: TGTGCCAGCAGCCAGTACGGGCGGAGCGAGCAGTACTTC. Translation: CASSQYGRSEQYF.

This clonotype came up many times. The gene calls are TRBV6-5 and TRBJ2-7; D might be TRBD2 (5 bases). There are 15 residues in the CDR3. V gave up 6 bases and J gave up 5 bases, with 20 bases separating them. In germline, CDR1 is MNHEY, CDR2 SVGAGI. CDR3 nucleotide sequence: TGTGCCAGCAGGCCCGAAAAGCGCCTCGGGAACGAGCAGTACTTC. Its protein product is CASRPEKRLGNEQYF.

This clonotype was seen ten or more times. The V call is TRBV7-8, the J call TRBJ1-2, with 7 positions matching TRBD1. Germline loops: CDR1 SGHVS, CDR2 FQNEAQ. V lost 1 base to trimming and J lost 2 bases; unmatched junction nucleotides: 1. CDR3 length equals 14 residues. The CDR3 DNA reads TGTGCCAGCAGCTTAGGAGGGGGCAACTATGGCTACACCTTC. As protein: CASSLGGGNYGYTF.

Only a few counts were recorded for this clonotype. The V call is TRBV30, the J call TRBJ2-7, with D uncertain. CDR1 is GTSNPN, CDR2 SVGIG, per germline (reference sequence). The CDR3 spans 12 residues. Trimming removed 1 base from V and 6 bases from J, with 10 bases in between. As DNA, the CDR3 is TGTGCCTGGAGTGGGTACCGGATCGAGCAGTACTTC. This codes for CAWSGYRIEQYF. The variable domain in full, completed from reference TRBV30 and TRBJ2-7, reads SQTIHQWPATLVQPVGSPLSLECTVEGTSNPNLYWYRQAAGRGLQLLFYSVGIGQISSEVPQNLSASRPQDRQFILSSKKLLLSDSGFYLCAWSGYRIEQYFGPGTRLTVT.

J is TRBJ2-7 and V is TRBV7-8, with D hard to call. The CDR3 extends over 12 amino acids. In germline, CDR1 is SGHVS, CDR2 FQNEAQ. V was trimmed by 0 bases and J by 7 bases, leaving 7 bases between them. CDR3 protein: CASSLASGEQYF. The DNA of the CDR3 is TGTGCCAGCAGCTTAGCGTCCGGAGAGCAGTACTTC.

This clonotype was counted only a few times. The rearrangement links TRBV21-1 to TRBJ2-2; the table's D call TRBD1 went unverified against the DNA. TRBV21-1 is annotated as a pseudogene. The CDR3 contains 14 residues. Here the CDR3 reads CASSKGDPHEELFF. The CDR3 DNA reads TGTGCCAGCAGCAAAGGGGACCCCCACGAGGAGCTGTTTTTT.

This clonotype was counted between two and nine times. The chain employs TRBV12-3 or TRBV12-4 and TRBJ2-7; D unclear. The CDR3 covers 11 residues. V was pared by 5 bases and J by 7 bases, with 9 bases between. CDR3 bases: TGTGCCAGCAGTAGTGTGGGGGAGCAGTACTTC. This sequence encodes CASSSVGEQYF.

The table lists this clonotype with many counts. The V gene is TRBV9, the J gene TRBJ2-2, with D unclear. Trimming pared 0 bases from V and 5 bases from J, leaving 8 bases between. Germline loops: CDR1 SGDLS, CDR2 YYNGEE. The CDR3 is 14 residues long. The chain's CDR3 is CASSVGGKTGELFF. For the CDR3, the DNA is TGTGCCAGCAGCGTAGGGGGTAAAACCGGGGAGCTGTTTTTT.

At least ten counts were recorded for this clonotype. The chain recombines TRBV5-1 with TRBJ1-3; 9 nucleotides line up with TRBD1. With 3 bases clipped from V and 2 bases from J, the junction kept 6 bases outside the gene matches. Per the germline V gene, CDR1 is SGHRS and CDR2 is YFSETQ. The CDR3 spans 16 residues. The CDR3 protein is CASSSGTGLAGNTIYF. The DNA of the CDR3 is TGCGCCAGCAGCTCCGGGACAGGGCTTGCTGGAAACACCATATATTTT.

Ten or more counts support this clonotype. V is TRBV29-1 and J is TRBJ2-3; D is undetermined. CDR1 SQVTM and CDR2 ANQGSEA come from the germline V gene. Trimming left V 4 bases short and J 0 bases short, with 8 bases between. The CDR3 extends over 13 amino acids. The CDR3 reads CSVVEISTDTQYF. CDR3 in DNA: TGCAGCGTTGTTGAGATTAGCACAGATACGCAGTATTTT.

Regarding this clonotype: At one end, the junction sequence differs from germline, possibly due to a read error. J is TRBJ1-1 and V is TRBV29-1; possible D gene TRBD1, 5 bases. The V gene's germline CDR1 is SQVTM and CDR2 ANQGSEA. This CDR3 has 11 residues. CDR3 residues: CSAVDNLGEVF. The CDR3 coding sequence is TGCAGCGCTGTGGACAATCTGGGAGAAGTCTTT.